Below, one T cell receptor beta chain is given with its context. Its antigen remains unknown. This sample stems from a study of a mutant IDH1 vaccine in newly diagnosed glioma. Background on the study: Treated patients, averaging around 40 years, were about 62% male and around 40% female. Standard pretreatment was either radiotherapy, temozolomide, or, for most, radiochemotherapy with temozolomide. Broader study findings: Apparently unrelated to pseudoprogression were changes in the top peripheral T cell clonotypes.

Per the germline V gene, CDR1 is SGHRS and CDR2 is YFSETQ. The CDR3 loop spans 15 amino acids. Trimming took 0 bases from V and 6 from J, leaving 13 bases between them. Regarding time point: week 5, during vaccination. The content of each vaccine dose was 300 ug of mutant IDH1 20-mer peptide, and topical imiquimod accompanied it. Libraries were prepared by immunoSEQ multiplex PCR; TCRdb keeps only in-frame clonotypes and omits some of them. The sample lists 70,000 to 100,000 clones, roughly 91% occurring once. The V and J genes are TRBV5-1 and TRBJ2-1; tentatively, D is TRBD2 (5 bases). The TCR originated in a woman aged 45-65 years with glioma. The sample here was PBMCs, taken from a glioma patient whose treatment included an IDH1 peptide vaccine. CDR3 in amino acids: CASSLGPGVGNEQFF. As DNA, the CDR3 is TGCGCCAGCAGCTTGGGCCCCGGGGTAGGCAATGAGCAGTTCTTC. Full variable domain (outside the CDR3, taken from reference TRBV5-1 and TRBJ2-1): KAGVTQTPRYLIKTRGQQVTLSCSPISGHRSVSWYQQTPGQGLQFLFEYFSETQRNKGNFPGRFSGRQFSNSRSEMNVSTLELGDSALYLCASSLGPGVGNEQFFGPGTRLTVL.